This T cell receptor (beta chain) was profiled in a study of cytomegalovirus exposure and HLA in healthy donors (dated by TCRdb to between 2016 and 2019). With respect to the entire study: An earlier analysis of 587 of the donors reported 276 Gb of sequence data and 95 million to 130 million unique TCR beta sequences obtained from about 170 million T cells. An early release that covered about 600 HLA-typed donors contained around 300 gigabases of sequencing data and roughly 84 million unique TCR sequences. Among the approximately 400 genotyped donors, around 79% belonged to the genetic ancestry cluster associated with self-reported Caucasian donors. The study aimed to test whether cataloging public T cell receptors could reveal signatures of past pathogen exposure. The study profiled the T cell repertoires of about 640 subjects by immunosequencing and related them to cytomegalovirus serostatus. In addition to the first cohort of hundreds of subjects, a separate validation cohort of 130 or so different subjects was used. High-throughput TCR immunosequencing, statistical association of individual TCRs with disease status, and machine learning were combined to predict cytomegalovirus infection status. A later analysis re-analyzed previously published TCR beta repertoires from 500 to 700 donors and added high-resolution HLA genotyping to study TCR occurrence patterns. Rather than using new phenotypic data, the later analysis identified candidate immune exposures from TCR beta sequences and from how often those sequences occurred across donors. An earlier analysis of 500 to 650 of the donors applied high-throughput TCR beta sequencing to assess whether each TCR beta V gene segment acted as functional or pseudogenic. Donor age, sex, ethnicity and CMV serostatus were collected together with the repertoire data. A later genetic analysis took genome-wide SNP genotypes for about 65% of the 666 donors and used that subset as a discovery cohort. Every repertoire in the discovery cohort had been generated on one and the same sequencing platform. Both class I and class II loci were covered by HLA typing, at four-digit resolution. The number of donors typed differed by locus, with roughly 620-640 for A, B, C, DRB1 and DQB1, roughly 520 for DQA1, under 610 for DPA1, and some 450 for DPB1. Several DR-DQ haplotypes were handled as single units for association and clustering because linkage in the cohort was strong. Among about 360 genotyped donors of the cohort, an average of about 240,000 unique TCR beta nucleotide sequences were sequenced per donor, roughly a sixth of them non-productive. The paper as a whole reports these results and caveats: In a later analysis, HLA-associated TCR beta chains were found to be more clonally expanded and to have lower generation probabilities than equally common non-associated chains. Compared with the 666-donor mean, donors in an Asian-associated ancestry cluster had fewer N-insertions in productive TCRs, according to a later genetic analysis. In vitro tests confirmed that a few of the cytomegalovirus-associated TCR beta chains recognize cytomegalovirus antigens. A cluster of highly shared sequence variants was judged likely to be a technical artifact of the sequencing pipeline. Cytomegalovirus status was reported to be diagnosed by the classifier with high specificity and sensitivity in both the original and validation cohorts. Broadly in line with IMGT annotations, most TCR beta V segments showed up in productive rearrangements about 87% or about 30% of the time in an earlier analysis of several hundred of the donors. Some IMGT-functional V segments, including TRBV6-2 and TRBV6-3, could not be distinguished by the 87-base-pair reads and were therefore excluded. Immune exposure information for the cohort was limited to CMV serostatus. Because counts were too low, about 18 rarely observed V segments, including chromosome 9 orphons, were left out of the earlier analysis of some 640 of the donors. HLA typing was unavailable for some donors at each locus, so association tests used only the typed subset. Most TCR sequences were seen in very few donors, while some public TCRs were found in many individuals. In a later analysis, most CMV-associated TCR beta chains were found to appear HLA-restricted, with HLA associations seemingly driven largely by CMV exposure. A total of some 180 TCR beta chains were listed by the study as associated with cytomegalovirus. According to the authors, the approach could potentially be generalized to other disease states and immunological phenotypes. In a later genetic analysis, a missense DCLRE1C variant was associated with V-gene and J-gene trimming of TCR beta chains, and the association was replicated in an independent cohort. Correlated functional status among segregating V segments might reflect linkage disequilibrium, but an unknown experimental factor could not be ruled out. The presence/absence analyses assumed that sequencing depth was roughly uniform across donors, and that assumption may not be true. Assigning TCR associations to individual alleles was difficult when HLA alleles, especially DR and DQ, strongly co-occurred. In a later analysis, TCR association rates were found to vary across HLA loci, with the most associated TCRs seen for DRB1 alleles and the fewest for HLA-C alleles. A later analysis reported that several top co-occurrence clusters appeared linked to parvovirus B19, influenza, CMV and Epstein-Barr virus. A further reported finding was that TCR beta sequences accurately predicted the HLA-A and HLA-B alleles for most subjects in the first cohort. Only TCR beta chains were sequenced in this cohort, and the absence of alpha or paired-chain data limited detectable features. In a later analysis, about 17,000 TCR beta sequences were associated with specific HLA alleles at a false discovery rate of 0.05.

Trimmed from V: 4 bases; trimmed from J: 5 bases; junction bases lacking a gene match: 7. From a lookup of the germline V gene (reference sequence), CDR1 and CDR2 are LNHDA and SQIVND. Its CDR3 holds 14 amino acids, cysteine through phenylalanine. Of all the DNA, just the CDR3 is kept, 42 bases in frame from base 1. Concerning this clone: It lacks a known antigen. The record has no base qualities; no much larger clone is one base away.

The method behind the library was the immunoSEQ multiplex PCR assay. For the multiplex PCR, a mixture combining 60 forward primers for TCR Vbeta segments and 13 reverse primers for TCR Jbeta segments was used. The CDR3 region of rearranged TCR beta genes was amplified from genomic DNA by a multiplex PCR assay. The amplified TCR beta libraries were sequenced on the Illumina HiSeq System as 87-base-pair reads. In the authors' own workflow: In a later analysis, 77 million or so unique TCR beta chains were counted across the roughly 670 repertoires, and around 10 million of these chains were shared by at least two donors. Raw reads were error-corrected and collapsed into unique sequences by a nearest-neighbor algorithm in which closely related sequences were merged to remove PCR and sequencing errors. Alignment of CDR3 sequences to IMGT reference sequences was used to assign V, D and J gene segments. For a sequence to be retained, a match of at least six nucleotides was required to both a V gene segment and a J gene segment. Rearrangements were classified as productive when the CDR3 lacked stop codons and remained in frame with V and J, and all other rearrangements were classified as non-productive. Following IMGT convention, CDR3 was defined as the stretch from the second conserved V-encoded cysteine to the conserved J-encoded phenylalanine. Sequences without an unambiguous match to a single V gene segment were excluded from the earlier analysis of approximately 560 of the donors. An earlier analysis of under 750 of the donors called V segments functional above 56.7% productive rearrangements and segregating when the between-donor standard deviation exceeded 5%. To diagnose cytomegalovirus status from the catalog of TCR beta chain sequences, a statistical classification framework was built. A later analysis assigned V and J genes by comparing TCR nucleotide sequences with IMGT/GENE-DB human TR gene sequences. In a later analysis, CDR3 sequences and most-parsimonious VDJ recombination scenarios were assigned using the TCRdist pipeline. In a later analysis, each TCR beta chain was defined by its CDR3 amino acid sequence together with its V-gene family, and reads without a unique V-gene family were excluded. In a later analysis, nearly 600 highly shared, low-generation-probability nucleotide sequences were removed to address suspected cross-contamination and a sequencing artifact. For each public chain, a later analysis derived a clonal expansion index from normalized ranks of inferred template counts within each repertoire. In a later analysis, generation probabilities were computed using a VDJ recombination model fitted to out-of-frame rearrangements, and the results were checked against IGoR. In a later analysis, hypergeometric tests were used to score TCR-TCR, TCR-HLA and TCR-CMV co-occurrence, with a repertoire-size bias correction applied to TCR pairs. False discovery rates were estimated in a later analysis by permuting HLA or CMV assignments 20 times. In a later analysis, co-occurring TCRs were grouped with DBSCAN, and TCRdist sequence similarity was added when clustering was performed within HLA-allele-positive subsets. Repertoires with fewer than 30,000 or more than 120,000 public chains, plus five repertoires with anomalous nucleotide sharing, were excluded from co-occurrence clustering. What TCRdb holds here is the immuneACCESS table cut down to in-frame rearrangements. Part of the clones is not present; checked against another copy, under half of the missing clones reflect an unresolved V gene, and the others are unexplained. V and J calls plus clone size are reproduced from that table; the DNA served to infer D and trimming. The sample profile shows 99,000 or so clones; approximately 82% of them were found once. The top ten hold under 4.5% of the sample.

The cohort consisted of 650 to 700 healthy bone marrow donors. Cohort members were all nominally healthy when sampled, although unrecorded immune exposures were likely present. The donor tested CMV seropositive and was one of the 289 seropositive cohort members. Each donor provided a peripheral blood sample, and peripheral blood mononuclear cells were used for TCR beta sequencing. Genomic DNA extraction from the blood cell samples was performed with the Qiagen DNeasy Blood Extraction Kit. The sequence is built from TRBV19 and TRBJ1-2, with 7 bases matching TRBD1. The TCR sequence derives from a female donor in good health and CMV-seropositive. Sequenced sample: PBMCs. The DNA sequence reads TGTGCCAGTAGTACAAGACAGGGAGCATATGGCTACACCTTC. This yields the protein CASSTRQGAYGYTF. The reference TRBV19 and TRBJ1-2 proteins fill in what lies around the CDR3, so the full variable domain reads DGGITQSPKYLFRKEGQNVTLSCEQNLNHDAMYWYRQDPGQGLRLIYYSQIVNDFQKGDIAEGYSVSREKKESFPLTVTSAQKNPTAFYLCASSTRQGAYGYTFGSGTRLTVV.